The 17 T cell receptor beta chains below all came from one sample that was sequenced in a study of OX40 agonist ivuxolimab in advanced cancers. Sequenced by immunoSEQ multiplex PCR; TCRdb stores in-frame clones only, minus some. Among fewer than 100,000 clones listed, roughly 87% were seen once. Sample: CD4+ or CD8+ T cells sorted from blood, taken in a trial of the OX40 agonist ivuxolimab. These receptors were obtained from an adult with an advanced solid tumor such as melanoma, head and neck, liver or kidney cancer.

The gene calls are TRBV6-5 and TRBJ2-1, with unresolved D. Germline CDR1 reads MNHEY; CDR2 reads SVGAGI. CDR3 length equals 15 residues. V gave up 6 bases and J gave up 0 bases, with 12 bases separating them. The CDR3 spells CASSAPWSSYNEQFF. Written as DNA, the CDR3 is TGTGCCAGCAGCGCCCCCTGGAGCTCCTACAATGAGCAGTTCTTC.

The chain couples TRBV6-1 to TRBJ2-7; D gene ambiguous. The end of the DNA is better explained by TRBJ2-1, so the J call may be wrong. The CDR3 runs 12 residues. Germline values: CDR1 MNHNS, CDR2 SASEGT. The CDR3 region is CASSSTWNEQFF. Written as DNA, the CDR3 is TGTGCCAGCAGCAGTACCTGGAATGAGCAGTTCTTC.

The chain carries TRBV19 and TRBJ2-4, with TRBD1 identical over 7 bases. Germline CDR1 is LNHDA and CDR2 is SQIVND (reference sequence). The CDR3 consists of 11 residues. The CDR3 bases are TGTAAGGGGGCAGCCAAAAACATTCAGTACTTC. It translates to CKGAAKNIQYF. The full variable domain, rest sourced from reference TRBV19 and TRBJ2-4, is DGGITQSPKYLFRKEGQNVTLSCEQNLNHDAMYWYRQDPGQGLRLIYYSQIVNDFQKGDIAEGYSVSREKKESFPLTVTSAQKNPTAFYLCKGAAKNIQYFGAGTRLSVL.

V and J are TRBV28 and TRBJ2-5; D is possibly TRBD1 or TRBD2 (5 bases each). With 4 bases removed from V and 5 bases from J, the gap between germline ends came to 29 bases. The germline CDR1 and CDR2 sequences are MDHEN and SYDVKM. The CDR3 runs 19 residues. CDR3 sequence (DNA): TGTGCCAGCAGTTCCCCAATAGGGGATCCGCGTGGGGGTGGGGAGACCCAGTACTTC. As protein: CASSSPIGDPRGGGETQYF.

V is TRBV5-1 and J is TRBJ2-7; 9 nucleotides match TRBD1. Per germline, CDR1 SGHRS and CDR2 YFSETQ. CDR3 length: 17 residues. V lost 4 bases to trimming and J lost 5 bases; unmatched junction nucleotides: 16. CDR3 amino acids: CASSSSPGTGTPDEQYF. The CDR3 nucleotides are TGCGCCAGCAGCAGCTCCCCCGGGACAGGGACCCCCGACGAGCAGTACTTC.

The chain combines TRBV27 with TRBJ2-7; 7 nucleotides line up with TRBD1. The CDR3 covers 13 residues. The V segment lost 5 bases and the J segment 3 bases; nucleotides outside the gene matches: 4. Germline lookup yields CDR1 MNHEY and CDR2 SMNVEV (reference sequence). The chain's CDR3 is CASSPGDSYEQYF. For the CDR3, the DNA is TGTGCCAGCAGTCCAGGGGACAGCTACGAGCAGTACTTC.

J is TRBJ1-5 and V is TRBV19, with TRBD1 matching 11 bases. Per the germline V gene, CDR1 is LNHDA and CDR2 is SQIVND (reference sequence). The CDR3 extends over 14 amino acids. J gave up 4 bases and V 8 bases, and 4 bases lay outside the gene matches. This CDR3 is CASSGTGGNQPQHF. CDR3 sequence (DNA): TGTGCCAGTTCCGGGACAGGGGGGAATCAGCCCCAGCATTTT. The whole variable domain, remainder taken from reference TRBV19 and TRBJ1-5, is DGGITQSPKYLFRKEGQNVTLSCEQNLNHDAMYWYRQDPGQGLRLIYYSQIVNDFQKGDIAEGYSVSREKKESFPLTVTSAQKNPTAFYLCASSGTGGNQPQHFGDGTRLSIL.

The chain carries TRBV9 and TRBJ1-3; possible D gene TRBD1, 5 bases. Germline loops: CDR1 SGDLS, CDR2 YYNGEE. The CDR3 sequence is 15 residues long. Trimming removed 1 base at V and 0 bases at J, with 8 bases between. CDR3 bases: TGTGCCAGCAGCGTAAAGGGGAGCTCTGGAAACACCATATATTTT. Translated: CASSVKGSSGNTIYF.

The chain uses TRBV6-5 and TRBJ2-1; unclear D gene. CDR3 length equals 12 residues. Deletions cut 5 bases from V and 9 bases from J, with 11 bases between. CDR1 and CDR2 (germline): MNHEY, SVGAGI. CDR3 protein: CASSTPDSEQFF. The DNA of the CDR3 is TGTGCCAGCAGTACACCGGATTCTGAGCAGTTCTTC.

J is TRBJ2-5 and V is TRBV5-1, with D possibly being TRBD1 (6 bases). V shed 2 bases and J shed 4 bases, with 12 bases lying between them. CDR1 is SGHRS and CDR2 is YFSETQ in the germline V gene. The CDR3 contains 14 residues. Written as DNA, the CDR3 is TGCGCCAGCAGCTTCTCACAGGGAGTAGAGACCCAGTACTTC. Translated, it gives CASSFSQGVETQYF.

The V and J genes are TRBV2 and TRBJ1-2, with D uncertain. CDR3 length: 12 amino acids. Trimming took off 5 bases at V and 2 bases at J, with 6 bases between the two ends. Germline V gene sequence: CDR1 SNHLY, CDR2 FYNNEI. CDR3 sequence reads: CASSRDNYGYTF. The CDR3 region has the DNA TGTGCCAGCAGTAGAGACAACTATGGCTACACCTTC.

The chain employs TRBV7-9 and TRBJ1-4; perhaps TRBD1 as D (5 bases). The germline gives CDR1 SEHNR, CDR2 FQNEAQ (reference sequence). The V and J ends lost 3 bases and 10 bases respectively, with 18 bases between them. The length of the CDR3 is 15 residues. This CDR3 is CASSFTGTATSKLFF. The CDR3 coding sequence is TGTGCCAGCAGCTTTACCGGGACCGCCACCTCAAAACTGTTTTTT.

The chain has TRBV6-6 and TRBJ2-3; D not resolved. The germline V gene encodes CDR1 MNHNY and CDR2 SVGAGI (reference sequence). The V end was cut by 2 bases, the J end by 2 bases, with 8 bases between. CDR3 size: 14 residues. In nucleotides, the CDR3 is TGTGCCAGCAGTTACGACATTTCCACAGATACGCAGTATTTT. Its protein product is CASSYDISTDTQYF.

V gene TRBV30 combines with J gene TRBJ2-5; D may be TRBD2 (7 bases). Germline V CDR1 and CDR2: GTSNPN, SVGIG (reference sequence). CDR3 length: 14 residues. V lost 4 bases, J lost 3 bases, and 15 bases lay in between. DNA for the CDR3: TGTGCCTGGACACCGGGGGCGGGGGAAGAGACCCAGTACTTC. Translated, it gives CAWTPGAGEETQYF.

This clone was seen just once. The V and J genes are TRBV5-1 and TRBJ2-2; D not certain. The CDR3 loop spans 15 amino acids. The V and J ends lost 1 base and 0 bases respectively, with 7 bases between them. Germline V gene data show CDR1 as SGHRS and CDR2 as YFSETQ. In nucleotides, the CDR3 is TGCGCCAGCAGCTTGCTCAGCGCGAACACCGGGGAGCTGTTTTTT. This encodes CASSLLSANTGELFF.

The rearrangement uses TRBV23-1 and TRBJ1-5, with D possibly being TRBD1 (5 bases). TRBV23-1 is placed among ORFs of uncertain function. This CDR3 spans 21 amino acids. Trimming cost V 6 bases and J 4 bases, with 34 bases left between them. Written as DNA, the CDR3 is TGCGCCAGCAGACAGAGCTTCGGGACGAGGTCCCCCTTTACGAGGAATCAGCCCCAGCATTTT. This sequence encodes CASRQSFGTRSPFTRNQPQHF.

The chain has TRBV2 and TRBJ2-3; no firm D call. The ends were cut back, 4 bases at V and 6 bases at J, with 14 bases in the middle. The CDR3 is made up of 14 amino acids. Germline assignment: CDR1 SNHLY and CDR2 FYNNEI. CDR3 amino acids: CASSVAGARDTQYF. The CDR3 nucleotides read TGTGCCAGCAGTGTAGCAGGTGCAAGGGATACGCAGTATTTT.